The 22 T cell receptor beta chains below all came from one sample that was sequenced in a study of response to subunit inactivated influenza vaccine. TCRdb fed the RT-PCR reads into MiXCR, producing one record per CDR3 protein. The repertoire holds hundreds of thousands of distinct CDR3 sequences, with approximately 14% as singletons. This specimen was PBMCs from blood, taken about 14 days before vaccination. Receptors were obtained from a man aged 50 to 60 who received an inactivated influenza vaccine.

This clonotype was recorded a few times. This sequence joins TRBV24-1 and TRBJ2-5, with 9 bases identical to TRBD2. Germline V CDR1 and CDR2: KGHDR, SFDVKD. This CDR3 has 16 residues. V was pared by 3 bases and J by 5 bases, with 9 bases of the junction left unmatched. In nucleotides, the CDR3 is TGTGCCACCAGTGATAGCGGGGGGTTACTGGGGGAGACCCAGTACTTC. Encoded protein: CATSDSGGLLGETQYF.

This chain connects TRBV12-3 or TRBV12-4 to TRBJ2-1; 9 nucleotides align to TRBD2. The CDR3 consists of 11 residues. Trimming took 6 bases from V and 12 from J; bases not matched to a gene: 3. The CDR3 nucleotides are TGTGCCAGCAGCCTAGCGGGGTCGCAGTTCTTC. This translates into CASSLAGSQFF.

This chain connects TRBV15 to TRBJ2-5, with D unresolved. Trimming took off 1 base at V and 5 bases at J, with 11 bases between the two ends. The CDR3 runs 14 residues. Germline assignment: CDR1 LNHNV and CDR2 YYDKDF (reference sequence). The CDR3 sequence: CATSRVDIIETQYF. In nucleotides, the CDR3 is TGTGCCACCAGCAGAGTTGATATCATCGAGACCCAGTACTTC.

This clonotype showed up just a few times. This chain uses TRBV6-2 or TRBV6-3 with TRBJ2-1; tentative D call: TRBD2 (5 bases). Per germline, CDR1 MNHEY and CDR2 SVGEGT. CDR3 length: 12 residues. With 8 bases removed from V and 11 bases from J, the gap between germline ends came to 16 bases. DNA for the CDR3: TGTGCCAGCTGTAAACCGGGGAATCAGCAGTTCTTC. This codes for CASCKPGNQQFF.

This sequence joins TRBV2 and TRBJ2-7; TRBD1 agrees at 8 bases. CDR1 is SNHLY, CDR2 FYNNEI, per germline. The CDR3 covers 15 residues. V lost 5 bases to trimming and J lost 0 bases; unmatched junction nucleotides: 6. CDR3 sequence reads: CASSPDRALSYEQYF. The CDR3 region has the DNA TGTGCCAGCAGTCCGGACAGGGCCCTCTCCTACGAGCAGTACTTC.

This clonotype was counted between two and nine times. The rearrangement uses TRBV4-1 and TRBJ1-5; 8 bases line up with TRBD1. Germline loops: CDR1 MGHRA, CDR2 YSYEKL. Germline trimming cut 2 bases from V and 7 bases from J; bases unmatched to any gene: 7. The CDR3 consists of 15 residues. The CDR3 loop reads CASSQQTGVGQPQHF. CDR3 nucleotide sequence: TGCGCCAGCAGCCAACAGACAGGGGTTGGGCAGCCCCAGCATTTT.

This clonotype turned up a few times. V gene TRBV16 combines with J gene TRBJ2-1; the match to TRBD2 covers 9 bases. This CDR3 comprises 15 residues. V was clipped by 1 base and J by 6 bases; unmatched bases: 4. Germline values: CDR1 KGHSY, CDR2 FQNENV. In nucleotides, the CDR3 is TGTGCCAGCAGCCAATTTGGGACTAGCAGCAATGAGCAGTTCTTC. This sequence encodes CASSQFGTSSNEQFF.

Turning to this clonotype: A much larger clone is a single base away; this may be a read error. V usage is TRBV9 and J usage is TRBJ2-7, with D tentatively TRBD1 (5 bases). Trimming removed 0 bases at V and 3 bases at J, with 10 bases between. The CDR3 runs to 14 residues. The germline gives CDR1 SGDLS, CDR2 YYNGEE. The CDR3 loop is CASSVGQGFYEQYF. CDR3 nucleotide sequence: TGTGCCAGCAGCGTAGGGCAGGGATTCTACGAGCAGTACTTC.

This clonotype was observed a handful of times. This chain uses TRBV7-2 with TRBJ2-7, with TRBD1 matching 10 bases. CDR3 length equals 15 residues. Germline values: CDR1 SGHTA, CDR2 FQGNSA. Unmatched junction bases numbered 8, after V lost 5 bases and J lost 4 bases. This chain's CDR3 is CASSQDPGQGYEQYF. CDR3 DNA: TGTGCCAGCAGCCAAGACCCGGGACAGGGGTACGAGCAGTACTTC.

The V and J genes are TRBV7-8 and TRBJ2-7, with 8 bases fitting TRBD1. The CDR3 is 14 residues long. The V gene's germline CDR1 is SGHVS and CDR2 FQNEAQ. J gave up 7 bases and V 2 bases, and 7 bases lay outside the gene matches. CDR3 protein: CASSLPQGVWEQYF. In nucleotides, the CDR3 is TGTGCCAGCAGCTTACCACAGGGGGTCTGGGAGCAGTACTTC. The variable domain in full, with the rest retrieved from reference TRBV7-8 and TRBJ2-7, is GAGVSQSPRYKVAKRGQDVALRCDPISGHVSLFWYQQALGQGPEFLTYFQNEAQLDKSGLPSDRFFAERPEGSVSTLKIQRTQQEDSAVYLCASSLPQGVWEQYFGPGTRLTVT.

The table lists this clonotype with a few counts. The J gene is TRBJ2-3, the V gene TRBV7-8; 7 bases fit TRBD2. CDR3 length: 15 residues. With 6 bases clipped from V and 0 bases from J, the junction kept 6 bases outside the gene matches. The germline CDR1 and CDR2 sequences are SGHVS and FQNEAQ. CDR3 protein: CASSLRRESTDTQYF. As DNA, the CDR3 is TGTGCCAGCAGTTTAAGGCGGGAGAGCACAGATACGCAGTATTTT.

This clonotype has just a few counts. V usage is TRBV15 and J usage is TRBJ2-1; 13 nucleotides agree with TRBD2. Looked up from germline, CDR1 is LNHNV and CDR2 is YYDKDF (reference sequence). Trimming at V came to 9 bases and at J to 5 bases, leaving 4 bases not matched to a gene. The CDR3 has 14 residues. The chain's CDR3 is CATTSGGAHNEQFF. CDR3 nucleotides: TGTGCCACTACTAGCGGGGGGGCTCACAATGAGCAGTTCTTC.

The chain links TRBV7-2 to TRBJ2-7, with 7 bases lining up with TRBD2. The J segment lost 3 bases and the V segment lost 1 base, leaving 6 bases of the junction unmatched. The CDR3 is 15 amino acids. Germline CDR1 and CDR2: SGHTA and FQGNSA. The CDR3 nucleotides are TGTGCCAGCAGCTTAGTATCCGGGACTAACTACGAGCAGTACTTC. This gives the protein CASSLVSGTNYEQYF.

The CDR3 DNA sequence: TGTGCCAGCAGCTTTAGCGGGGTGGATGGTACGCAGTATTTT. As protein: CASSFSGVDGTQYF. The chain uses TRBV5-6 and TRBJ2-3; 8 bases agree with TRBD2. CDR1 is SGHDT and CDR2 is YYEEEE in the germline V gene. Germline trimming cut 2 bases from V and 8 bases from J; bases unmatched to any gene: 7. This CDR3 is 14 amino acids long.

In this sample, this clonotype turned up a few times. The chain couples TRBV29-1 to TRBJ2-1; D is undetermined. The CDR3 totals 14 residues. The germline gives CDR1 SQVTM, CDR2 ANQGSEA. V was clipped by 3 bases and J by 5 bases, with 14 bases between them. The CDR3 nucleotides are TGCAGCGTTGAGGTTATTTTAGTTGACAATGAGCAGTTCTTC. This translates into CSVEVILVDNEQFF.

This clonotype was counted at least ten times. J is TRBJ2-2 and V is TRBV4-3; 8 nucleotides match TRBD2. With 4 bases clipped from V and 6 bases from J, the junction kept 16 bases outside the gene matches. The CDR3 extends over 18 amino acids. From germline, CDR1 is LGHNA and CDR2 YSLEER. CDR3 DNA sequence: TGCGCCAGCAGCCCCTCCCCGCCAGCGGGAGTTCTTTCCGGGGAGCTGTTTTTT. Translation gives CASSPSPPAGVLSGELFF.

V and J are TRBV9 and TRBJ2-1; weak D call: TRBD2 (6 bases). CDR1 and CDR2 from the germline V gene are SGDLS and YYNGEE. Trimming shortened V by 2 bases and J by 9 bases, and 18 bases separated the two germline ends. This CDR3 is 15 amino acids long. The CDR3: CASSVPQGAGSEQFF. DNA of the CDR3: TGTGCCAGCAGCGTCCCCCAAGGGGCCGGGAGTGAGCAGTTCTTC.

V is TRBV2 and J is TRBJ2-5, with a possible D match to TRBD2 (6 bases). The CDR3 sequence is 15 residues long. Germline V gene data show CDR1 as SNHLY and CDR2 as FYNNEI. The germline V and J ends were trimmed by 10 bases and 0 bases, with 18 bases remaining between them. The CDR3 region has the DNA TGTGCCAACGTGGAGGCAGGAGGGTACCAAGAGACCCAGTACTTC. Its translation: CANVEAGGYQETQYF.

This clonotype was recorded a few times. The V and J genes are TRBV7-3 and TRBJ1-1; maybe TRBD1 (5 bases). Trimming took off 4 bases at V and 1 base at J, with 13 bases between the two ends. This CDR3 comprises 15 residues. Germline V gives CDR1 SGHTA, CDR2 FQGTGA. The CDR3 spells CASSSGPIANTEAFF. In DNA form, the CDR3 reads TGTGCCAGCAGCTCGGGACCGATCGCGAACACTGAAGCTTTCTTT.

The rearrangement links TRBV4-1 to TRBJ2-3; weak D call: TRBD2 (5 bases). Germline loops: CDR1 MGHRA, CDR2 YSYEKL. This CDR3 comprises 14 residues. V was pared by 1 base and J by 2 bases, with 7 bases between. CDR3: CASSQATTTDTQYF. CDR3 nucleotides: TGCGCCAGCAGCCAAGCGACTACCACAGATACGCAGTATTTT.

J is TRBJ2-1 and V is TRBV5-6; TRBD2 might be the D (7 bases). The CDR3 spans 13 residues. Germline assignment: CDR1 SGHDT and CDR2 YYEEEE. V lost 0 bases, J lost 8 bases, and 9 bases lay in between. CDR3 nucleotide sequence: TGTGCCAGCAGCTTGGGGGAGGGGGATGAGCAGTTCTTC. Amino acid sequence: CASSLGEGDEQFF.

This clonotype was detected only a few times. V and J are TRBV4-1 and TRBJ2-7; D possibly corresponds to TRBD1 (6 bases). The CDR3 consists of 16 residues. Germline CDR1 reads MGHRA; CDR2 reads YSYEKL. Trimming stripped 0 bases from V and 3 bases from J, with 15 bases between. The CDR3 is CASSQDPGTRSYEQYF. In DNA form, the CDR3 reads TGCGCCAGCAGCCAAGATCCGGGGACAAGGAGCTACGAGCAGTACTTC.